The clone carrying this T cell receptor beta chain was seen more than once but under ten times. CDR1 is SGHTS, CDR2 YDEGEE, per germline. This CDR3 has 12 amino acids. V gave up 4 bases and J gave up 9 bases, with 11 bases separating them. The protocol was immunoSEQ multiplex PCR, while the TCRdb copy is restricted to in-frame clones and leaves out a portion. This table has roughly 560,000 clones, around three quarters appearing once. This specimen comes from a study of shared T cell receptors in the human thymus. These same data were also listed under a study on human thymus T cells. That study reports: Corrective surgery for congenital heart defects was being performed on the healthy Finnish infants who served as donors. Reports from related research described highly overlapping thymic repertoires among unrelated individuals.

This sequence originates from a boy under three years old with a congenital heart defect. V gene TRBV5-8 combines with J gene TRBJ2-1; tentatively, D is TRBD2 (5 bases). Material for sequencing was thymocytes. CDR3: CASSPEAVEQFF. CDR3 nucleotides: TGTGCCAGCAGCCCCGAAGCGGTTGAGCAGTTCTTC.